Each of the 11 T cell receptor beta chains below was sequenced from the same sample in a study of blood T cell repertoires in COVID-19. Sequencing used immunoSEQ multiplex PCR; TCRdb keeps in-frame clones, though not all of them. The sample contains 150,000 to 200,000 clones, 82% of which appear only once. Sequenced input: peripheral blood. The receptors shown here come from a woman aged 70-85 years with acute or convalescent COVID-19.

The chain employs TRBV27 and TRBJ1-5; D not resolved. CDR3 size: 14 residues. CDR1 and CDR2 from the germline V gene are MNHEY and SMNVEV (reference sequence). Deletions cut 3 bases from V and 2 bases from J, with 8 bases between. CDR3 bases: TGTGCCAGCAGTTTGTCAGTGGGCAATCAGCCCCAGCATTTT. It translates to CASSLSVGNQPQHF.

V is TRBV6-1 and J is TRBJ2-3; 7 bases are a match to TRBD1. J gave up 0 bases and V 4 bases, and 7 bases lay outside the gene matches. Germline lookup yields CDR1 MNHNS and CDR2 SASEGT. The CDR3 runs 16 residues. For the CDR3, the DNA is TGTGCCAGCAGTGGGGGGTGGGACAGTAGCACAGATACGCAGTATTTT. Translating it yields CASSGGWDSSTDTQYF.

Points on this clone: At one boundary the junction diverges from the germline segment, which might be a read error. The rearrangement links TRBV7-7 to TRBJ2-3, with D tentatively TRBD1 (6 bases). Germline V gene lookup returns CDR1 SSHAT and CDR2 FNYEAQ (reference sequence). This CDR3 has 16 residues. The CDR3 DNA sequence: TGTGCTAGCAGCCCTGGACAGCAAAGAAGTACAGATACGCAGTATTTT. This translates into CASSPGQQRSTDTQYF.

The chain combines TRBV4-1 with TRBJ1-5; TRBD1 aligns across 9 bases. V lost 4 bases, J lost 6 bases, and 16 bases stayed unmatched. The germline V gene encodes CDR1 MGHRA and CDR2 YSYEKL. This CDR3 is built from 18 residues. The DNA of the CDR3 is TGCGCCAGCAGCCCCTTCGGACCGGGACAGGGTGCAGGTCAGCCCCAGCATTTT. The encoded protein is CASSPFGPGQGAGQPQHF.

The chain couples TRBV4-1 to TRBJ1-2; 7 nucleotides agree with TRBD1. The germline gives CDR1 MGHRA, CDR2 YSYEKL. V gave up 2 bases and J gave up 2 bases; unmatched junction bases: 5. The CDR3 contains 15 residues. This CDR3 is CASSQSPGQNYGYTF. DNA for the CDR3: TGCGCCAGCAGCCAATCACCGGGACAGAACTATGGCTACACCTTC.

The V gene is TRBV15, the J gene TRBJ2-5; no reliable D call. The CDR3 consists of 13 residues. Germline V gives CDR1 LNHNV, CDR2 YYDKDF (reference sequence). The V gene lost 2 bases and the J gene lost 0 bases, with 4 bases spanning the gap. The CDR3: CATSRNNQETQYF. CDR3 in DNA: TGTGCCACCAGCAGAAACAACCAAGAGACCCAGTACTTC.

The J gene is TRBJ2-7, the V gene TRBV9; 9 bases are shared with TRBD1. J lost 5 bases, V lost 1 base, and 1 base had no gene match. CDR1 and CDR2 (germline): SGDLS, YYNGEE. This CDR3 has 13 residues. CDR3 DNA sequence: TGTGCCAGCAGCGTACGGGACAGGGACGAGCAGTACTTC. Translating gives CASSVRDRDEQYF.

This rearrangement joins TRBV6-2 or TRBV6-3 to TRBJ2-2; 9 positions agree with TRBD1. Germline V gene lookup returns CDR1 MNHEY and CDR2 SVGEGT. V gave up 1 base and J gave up 7 bases; unmatched junction bases: 10. This CDR3 has 17 residues. The CDR3 loop reads CASSYYKPGQGNGELFF. As DNA, the CDR3 is TGTGCCAGCAGTTACTATAAACCGGGACAGGGAAACGGGGAGCTGTTTTTT.

This chain joins TRBV7-9 and TRBJ2-7, with D possibly being TRBD1 (6 bases). Trimming removed 6 bases from V and 6 bases from J, with 12 bases in between. Germline CDR1 is SEHNR and CDR2 is FQNEAQ (reference sequence). The CDR3 runs 12 residues. CDR3 sequence reads: CASSGGPREQYF. Written as DNA, the CDR3 is TGTGCCAGCAGTGGGGGCCCGCGCGAGCAGTACTTC.

The gene calls are TRBV6-2 or TRBV6-3 and TRBJ2-1; 9 bases are shared with TRBD1. J was trimmed by 9 bases and V by 5 bases; bases with no gene match: 11. CDR1 and CDR2 (germline): MNHEY, SVGEGT. The CDR3 extends over 15 amino acids. CDR3: CASSGSGTGLVEQFF. The CDR3 DNA follows: TGTGCCAGCAGTGGCTCCGGGACAGGGCTCGTTGAGCAGTTCTTC.

The chain couples TRBV9 to TRBJ2-3; maybe TRBD1 (5 bases). Germline CDR1 and CDR2: SGDLS and YYNGEE. Trimming took 0 bases from V and 6 from J, leaving 17 bases between them. CDR3 length: 16 residues. CDR3 protein: CASSVGDVRVKDTQYF. The CDR3 DNA sequence: TGTGCCAGCAGCGTAGGTGATGTCAGGGTAAAGGATACGCAGTATTTT. Full variable domain (outside the CDR3, taken from reference TRBV9 and TRBJ2-3): DSGVTQTPKHLITATGQRVTLRCSPRSGDLSVYWYQQSLDQGLQFLIQYYNGEERAKGNILERFSAQQFPDLHSELNLSSLELGDSALYFCASSVGDVRVKDTQYFGPGTRLTVL.